Shown below are 3 T cell receptor beta chains from a single sample sequenced in a study of graft-versus-host responses after intestinal transplantation. Libraries were prepared by immunoSEQ multiplex PCR; TCRdb keeps only in-frame clonotypes and omits some of them. The sample has tens of thousands of clones, about 95% seen once; the top ten hold more than 0.15%. The antigens these receptors bind are not known. Material: unstimulated CD4+ T cells sorted from spleen or lymph node cells, obtained before transplant. Receptor source: a human donor who was the organ donor for an intestinal transplant.

This chain joins TRBV7-2 and TRBJ1-4; 10 bases fit TRBD1. The germline gives CDR1 SGHTA, CDR2 FQGNSA. Trimming took 4 bases from V and 8 from J; bases not matched to a gene: 7. The CDR3 is made up of 15 amino acids. The CDR3 DNA is TGTGCCAGCAGCTCTAGACAGGGGGCGGGGGAAAAACTGTTTTTT. It specifies CASSSRQGAGEKLFF.

V and J are TRBV6-5 and TRBJ1-1; no firm D call. The CDR3 runs 13 residues. Deletions cut 7 bases from V and 2 bases from J, with 11 bases between. From germline, CDR1 is MNHEY and CDR2 SVGAGI. The CDR3 reads CASIKHGNTEAFF. The CDR3, as DNA: TGTGCCAGCATCAAACATGGAAACACTGAAGCTTTCTTT.

J is TRBJ1-5 and V is TRBV6-1; D is unclear. The V gene's germline CDR1 is MNHNS and CDR2 SASEGT. The CDR3 is 11 amino acids. V gave up 7 bases and J gave up 3 bases, with 4 bases separating them. CDR3 DNA sequence: TGTGCCAGCAATGACAATCAGCCCCAGCATTTT. As protein: CASNDNQPQHF.